These T cell receptor beta chains were read from a single sample in a study of blood T cell repertoires in COVID-19. TCRdb's copy holds only in-frame clones and misses some; the assay was immunoSEQ multiplex PCR. The sample lists hundreds of thousands of clones; 83% were seen once. Sequenced input: PBMCs or T cells enriched from blood (not recorded which). The receptor set was obtained from a woman aged 45-65 years who had been exposed to COVID-19. The CDR3 runs from the conserved cysteine through the conserved F or W. The D gene is left open where the match is weak. Clone size appears in some rows only: once, few, many, or a class for an expanded clone.

v_call: TRBV6-5; clone_size: -; j_call: TRBJ1-1; d_call: TRBD1; cdr3_nt: TGTGCCAGCAGTCTAAGAGGGACAGCCGAAGCTTTCTTT; cdr3_aa: CASSLRGTAEAFF
v_call: TRBV15; clone_size: -; j_call: TRBJ2-1; d_call: -; cdr3_nt: TGTGCCACCAGCTCGGGACTCTCAGAAAGCGAGCAGTTCTTC; cdr3_aa: CATSSGLSESEQFF
v_call: TRBV28; clone_size: -; j_call: TRBJ2-5; d_call: TRBD2; cdr3_nt: TGTGCCAGCAGTTCACCGGGACTAGCGGAGACCCAGTACTTC; cdr3_aa: CASSSPGLAETQYF
v_call: TRBV5-5; clone_size: -; j_call: TRBJ2-1; d_call: -; cdr3_nt: TGTGCCAGCAGCTACAGGTGGAGCTCCTACAATGAGCAGTTCTTC; cdr3_aa: CASSYRWSSYNEQFF
v_call: TRBV5-1; clone_size: -; j_call: TRBJ1-4; d_call: -; cdr3_nt: TGCGCCAGCAGCACACGTGCAGCAACTAATGAAAAACTGTTTTTT; cdr3_aa: CASSTRAATNEKLFF
v_call: TRBV7-9; clone_size: -; j_call: TRBJ1-2; d_call: TRBD1; cdr3_nt: TGTGCCAGCAGCTTTAACAGGGGGCAAGGCTACACCTTC; cdr3_aa: CASSFNRGQGYTF
v_call: TRBV14; clone_size: once; j_call: TRBJ2-3; d_call: TRBD1; cdr3_nt: TGTGCCAGCAGCCCCTTATCAGGGGGAGATACGCAGTATTTT; cdr3_aa: CASSPLSGGDTQYF
v_call: TRBV12-2; clone_size: -; j_call: TRBJ1-2; d_call: -; cdr3_nt: TGTGCAAGTCGCTCATTTGCTGAGGGAGGAAAAAATGGCTACACCTTC; cdr3_aa: CASRSFAEGGKNGYTF
v_call: TRBV27; clone_size: -; j_call: TRBJ2-7; d_call: -; cdr3_nt: TGTGCCAGCAGTTTATCGACAGAATACGAGCAGTACTTC; cdr3_aa: CASSLSTEYEQYF
v_call: TRBV6-5; clone_size: -; j_call: TRBJ2-7; d_call: TRBD2; cdr3_nt: TGTGCCAGCAGTTACTCGAGGGCGGGGGGGACCGAGCAGTACTTC; cdr3_aa: CASSYSRAGGTEQYF
v_call: TRBV6-1; clone_size: -; j_call: TRBJ1-2; d_call: -; cdr3_nt: TGTGCCAGCAGTGAACTCAACAGCAACTATGGCTACACCTTC; cdr3_aa: CASSELNSNYGYTF
v_call: TRBV5-1; clone_size: -; j_call: TRBJ1-2; d_call: -; cdr3_nt: TGCGCCAGCAGATGGACAGCTTCCCTGTCCTATGGCTACACCTTC; cdr3_aa: CASRWTASLSYGYTF
v_call: TRBV28; clone_size: -; j_call: TRBJ2-5; d_call: TRBD1; cdr3_nt: TGTGCCAGCAGTTGGGGAAGGGGGCCCCAAGAGACCCAGTACTTC; cdr3_aa: CASSWGRGPQETQYF
v_call: TRBV2; clone_size: -; j_call: TRBJ2-5; d_call: TRBD2; cdr3_nt: TGTGCCAGCAGGGGGCCTGGCCTAGCGGGCACAAGGCACCAAGAGACCCAGTACTTC; cdr3_aa: CASRGPGLAGTRHQETQYF
v_call: TRBV19; clone_size: -; j_call: TRBJ1-5; d_call: -; cdr3_nt: TGTGCCAGTAGTATAGCAGGGGAGAGGCGGCCCCAGCATTTT; cdr3_aa: CASSIAGERRPQHF
v_call: TRBV6-2/TRBV6-3; clone_size: -; j_call: TRBJ2-3; d_call: TRBD1; cdr3_nt: TGTGCCAGCAGTCAGCACCGGGACAGGGGGCTCCCAGATACGCAGTATTTT; cdr3_aa: CASSQHRDRGLPDTQYF